The rows below give T cell receptor beta chains drawn from one sample of a study of T cells after yellow fever vaccination. TCRdb itself ran the 5' RACE reads through MiXCR, one entry per CDR3 protein. The sample gives about 350,000 distinct CDR3 sequences, around 8.1% of which show up once; roughly 15% is in the top ten. The material sequenced was PBMCs, taken roughly 46 days after the first yellow fever vaccination. Receptor source: a man younger than 30 who received the YFV17D yellow fever vaccine. Each CDR3 is given with its conserved first and last residue. The order of the fields is V gene, CDR3 protein.

>TRBV6-8
CATPWTGGIQETQYF
>TRBV7-9
CASSRVRAQGRIETQYF
>TRBV5-1
CASSLRLAVNEQFF
>TRBV20-1
CSALQGFTDTQYF
>TRBV5-1
CASGDRATGELFF
>TRBV5-1
CASSRDTPGYGYTF
>TRBV14
CASSQRLAGAGELFF
>TRBV18
CASSPTGADNSPLHF
>TRBV6-5
CASSYQDRGYGELFF
>TRBV9
CASSVEAGLAWGYTF
>TRBV4-3
CASNHDDRRNTEAFF
>TRBV7-2
CASSLTSGQGNEQFF
>TRBV7-3
CASSTGPQETQYF
>TRBV7-9
CASSLIATNEKLFF
>TRBV24-1
CATSDLQLGETQFF
>TRBV7-2
CASSFARGAQYF
>TRBV6-5
CASSYSGQRGYNEQFF
>TRBV4-3
CASRQGLRGGGSRKSDTQYF
>TRBV18
CASSPSSGAYNSPLHF
>TRBV5-5
CASSLAGEFGGYTF
>TRBV18
CASSPVPGSNQPQHF
>TRBV6-5
CASSYLGLTDTQYF
>TRBV6-2/TRBV6-3
CASSYESGTGLTYEQYF
>TRBV4-1
CASSRRTTYGYTF
>TRBV29-1
CSVEVGQANYGYTF
>TRBV5-1
CASSLVGGFSYNEQFF
>TRBV4-2
CASSQDQHGNNEQFF
>TRBV21-1
CASSVRGYNEQFF
>TRBV5-1
CASSTKLRAPADTQYF
>TRBV20-1
CSARVTGTGLNEQYF
>TRBV5-1
CASIGGPPDQPQHF
>TRBV7-3
CASSVRGGASSYEQYF
>TRBV10-3
CAISAQYNSPLHF
>TRBV24-1
CATSDLNPSGGARQETQYF
>TRBV27
CASSFGLGDSPLHF
>TRBV5-1
CASTTQGGTEAFF
>TRBV5-1
CASGFGQNTEAFF
>TRBV5-1
CASSLAGAVGELFF
>TRBV7-2
CASSPALDRVNTIYF
>TRBV6-5
CASSYVLSWRGNSPLHF
>TRBV4-1
CASSQAPLWDGTQYF
>TRBV7-3
CASSLTRRLAGGQDTQYF
>TRBV18
CASSLPRGAGRNEQFF
>TRBV19
CASSDPGVITGELFF
>TRBV5-5
CASRPGTSGGQETQYF
>TRBV21-1
CASSKVGEETQYF
>TRBV6-5
CASSYSGTGSDTQYF
>TRBV7-9
CASSTTGGLFF
>TRBV4-2
CASSQAGALGNEKLFF